This T cell receptor beta chain was documented in a study of blood T cell repertoires in COVID-19. The CDR3 length is 16 residues. V shed 5 bases, J shed 2 bases, and the junction held 7 bases outside the gene matches. Germline V gene data show CDR1 as SGHAT and CDR2 as FQNNGV. Only in-frame clones appear in the TCRdb table, and some are missing; sequencing was by immunoSEQ multiplex PCR. The data show over 250,000 clones, with 88% seen just once and around 2% held by the top ten. Participants' reported clinical history set cohort assignment. This TCR came from an older woman in a cohort exposed to, infected with or recovered from COVID-19 (not recorded which). The J gene is TRBJ2-3, the V gene TRBV11-2, with TRBD2 matching over 10 bases. The sample was PBMCs or T cells enriched from blood (not recorded which). The CDR3 spells CASSLRLAGITDTQYF. CDR3 DNA sequence: TGTGCCAGCAGCCTCCGACTAGCGGGTATCACAGATACGCAGTATTTT.